This T cell receptor (beta chain) was documented in a study of cytomegalovirus exposure and HLA in healthy donors. Across the whole study: Of the donors genotyped, approximately 400 in all, about 76% fell in the Caucasian-associated ancestry cluster. Study results and limitations: Most TCR beta V segments were productive about 87% or about 30% of the time in an earlier analysis. It was confirmed in vitro that a few of the CMV-associated chains were specific for CMV antigens.

PCR amplification relied on 60 Vbeta primers (plus 13 Jbeta primers). As originally analysed: An analysis performed later counted roughly 80 million unique TCR beta chains (roughly 10 million of them shared). The table came from immunoSEQ multiplex PCR; TCRdb's copy has only in-frame clones and leaves some out. D and trimming were read from the DNA, whereas the V and J calls and clone size are those reported in that table. The sample features approximately 58,000 clones, with 5.3% in its top ten. In germline, CDR1 is LNHDA, CDR2 SQIVND (reference sequence). This CDR3 has 15 amino acids. V shed 6 bases, J shed 5 bases, and the junction held 4 bases outside the gene matches. Note on this clone: Its specificity is unknown.

The material sequenced was PBMCs. This receptor was obtained from a young man in good health and CMV-seropositive. The chain recombines TRBV19 with TRBJ2-1, with TRBD2 matching over 13 bases. CDR3 residues: CASRGLAGDDNEQFF. DNA of the CDR3: TGTGCCAGTAGAGGACTAGCGGGAGACGACAATGAGCAGTTCTTC.